This entry is about one TCR beta chain. Its target is not known. The germline CDR1 and CDR2 sequences are DFQATT and SNEGSKA (reference sequence). Between the trimmed V and J ends, which lost 4 bases and 6 bases, there was a span of 12 bases. This CDR3 comprises 12 residues. MiXCR, run by TCRdb on the 5' RACE reads, gives a single entry per CDR3 protein. This sample yields about 630,000 distinct CDR3 sequences, of which about 12% are seen a single time; approximately 15% belongs to the top ten. The data stem from a study of T cells after yellow fever vaccination. Study results and limitations: Researchers noted that a small share of clonotypes showed up in both CD4 and CD8 compartments.

The input for sequencing was PBMCs, taken on the day of the yellow fever booster vaccination. The rearrangement uses TRBV20-1 and TRBJ1-1; D is ambiguous. The receptor was derived from a man aged 25 to 45 who received the YFV17D yellow fever vaccine. CDR3 region: CSANAPGAEAFF. The CDR3 region has the DNA TGCAGTGCTAACGCCCCTGGGGCTGAAGCTTTCTTT.